The 5 T cell receptor beta chains in this list originate from one sample, sequenced in a study of T cell changes during pregnancy in multiple sclerosis. Profiled with immunoSEQ multiplex PCR; TCRdb holds only in-frame clones, not every one. The table includes tens of thousands of clones, roughly 92% detected once. Specimen: peripheral blood, collected before pregnancy. These receptors were taken from a female donor with multiple sclerosis, enrolled in a pregnancy study.

The chain employs TRBV30 and TRBJ2-2; weak D call: TRBD1 (6 bases). CDR3 length: 15 amino acids. V was trimmed by 8 bases and J by 2 bases, leaving 18 bases between them. Germline-derived CDR1 and CDR2 are GTSNPN and SVGIG (reference sequence). Here the CDR3 reads CARQETTGNTGELFF. The CDR3 DNA is TGTGCCAGACAGGAGACAACCGGCAACACCGGGGAGCTGTTTTTT.

The CDR3 loop reads CASSQDPSGSRTYEQYF. CDR3 DNA sequence: TGCGCCAGCAGCCAAGACCCTAGCGGGAGTAGGACCTACGAGCAGTACTTC. The V gene is TRBV4-1, the J gene TRBJ2-7; 10 bases are shared with TRBD2. The CDR3 is made up of 17 amino acids. J gave up 2 bases and V 0 bases, and 7 bases lay outside the gene matches. Per germline, CDR1 MGHRA and CDR2 YSYEKL.

This clone has just a few counts. V is TRBV5-4 and J is TRBJ2-5; 11 bases are shared with TRBD2. Trimming cost V 9 bases and J 1 base; bases outside gene matches: 5. The CDR3 sequence is 14 residues long. Germline V gene sequence: CDR1 SGHNT, CDR2 YYREEE (reference sequence). CDR3 in amino acids: CATRTSGSQETQYF. DNA for the CDR3: TGTGCCACCAGAACTAGCGGGAGCCAAGAGACCCAGTACTTC.

This chain joins TRBV6-5 and TRBJ2-2; 7 nucleotides agree with TRBD2. The V gene end was trimmed by 2 bases and the J gene end by 4 bases; junction bases not matched to a gene: 4. The germline CDR1 and CDR2 sequences are MNHEY and SVGAGI. This CDR3 comprises 15 residues. The CDR3 sequence is CASSYGLVGTGELFF. The CDR3 coding sequence is TGTGCCAGCAGTTACGGACTAGTAGGCACCGGGGAGCTGTTTTTT.

The chain uses TRBV9 and TRBJ2-7; 10 bases map to TRBD2. Germline-derived CDR1 and CDR2 are SGDLS and YYNGEE. The J segment lost 3 bases and the V segment lost 4 bases, leaving 4 bases of the junction unmatched. The CDR3 extends over 14 amino acids. In DNA form, the CDR3 reads TGTGCCAGCAGCCTAGCGGGAGAGCTCTACGAGCAGTACTTC. It encodes CASSLAGELYEQYF.